This TCR beta chain was identified in a study of T-cell memory formation after mild COVID-19. The overall study: The TCR clusters were mostly specific to one donor. Study observations and caveats: While clones contracting from day 15 to 85 were balanced between CD4 and CD8, later expanders leaned CD4+. A second wave of clones peaked on day 37, and their SARS-CoV-2 specificity went unconfirmed.

Concerning this clonotype: Its specificity is not known.

V gave up 3 bases and J gave up 4 bases, with 9 bases separating them. The CDR3 totals 14 residues. CDR1 and CDR2 (germline): SGHAT, FQNNGV. Libraries for TCRalpha and TCRbeta carried sample barcodes and unique molecular identifiers via 5'RACE. Each CDR3 protein is one row after TCRdb ran MiXCR on the 5' RACE reads. The table includes about 560,000 distinct CDR3 sequences, about 22% detected once. Sequenced input: PBMCs or a T cell subset sorted from them (not recorded which). The sequence derives from an adult woman who had mild COVID-19 (a few samples of this study predate the infection). Cell type and time point are not known. This chain links TRBV11-2 with TRBJ2-2, with a tentative D call TRBD1 (6 bases). CDR3 in amino acids: CASSFGQTTGELFF. Written as DNA, the CDR3 is TGTGCCAGCAGCTTTGGACAGACCACCGGGGAGCTGTTTTTT.